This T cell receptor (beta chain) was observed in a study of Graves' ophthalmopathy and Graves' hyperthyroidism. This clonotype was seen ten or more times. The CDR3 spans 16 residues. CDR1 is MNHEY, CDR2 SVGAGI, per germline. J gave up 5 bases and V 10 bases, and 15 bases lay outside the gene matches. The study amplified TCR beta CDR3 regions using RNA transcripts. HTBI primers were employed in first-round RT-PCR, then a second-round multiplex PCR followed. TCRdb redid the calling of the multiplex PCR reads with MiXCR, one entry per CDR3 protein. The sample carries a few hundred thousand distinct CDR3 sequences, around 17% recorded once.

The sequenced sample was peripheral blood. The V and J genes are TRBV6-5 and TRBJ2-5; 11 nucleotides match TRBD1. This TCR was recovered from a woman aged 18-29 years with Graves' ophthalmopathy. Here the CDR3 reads CATGQGAGWGRETQYF. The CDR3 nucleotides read TGTGCCACAGGACAGGGGGCCGGGTGGGGTCGTGAGACCCAGTACTTC.